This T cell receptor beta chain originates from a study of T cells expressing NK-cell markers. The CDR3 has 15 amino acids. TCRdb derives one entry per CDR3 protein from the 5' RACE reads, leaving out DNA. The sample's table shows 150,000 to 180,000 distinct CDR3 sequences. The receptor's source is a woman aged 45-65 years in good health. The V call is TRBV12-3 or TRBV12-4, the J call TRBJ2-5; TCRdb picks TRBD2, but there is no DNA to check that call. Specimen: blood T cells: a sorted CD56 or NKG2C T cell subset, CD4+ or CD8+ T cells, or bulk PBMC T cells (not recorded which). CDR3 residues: CASRERAGAGETQYF.